This TCR beta chain was identified in a study of blood T cell repertoires in COVID-19. Study in general: Acute-phase and convalescent COVID-19 samples originated in the United States, Italy and Spain. T cells, B-cell-depleted T cells, or PBMCs provided the cDNA or gDNA that served as material.

The method was immunoSEQ multiplex PCR; TCRdb's version includes in-frame clones alone and lacks a portion of them. The sample lists about 150,000 clones, 80% to 90% occurring once. CDR3 size: 18 residues. The trim removed 5 bases at V and 2 bases at J, leaving 8 bases unmatched. The germline V gene encodes CDR1 SGHVS and CDR2 FQNEAQ. This receptor was identified in a woman aged 50 to 65 with acute or convalescent COVID-19. Material for sequencing was peripheral blood. V gene TRBV7-8 combines with J gene TRBJ1-6, with 11 positions matching TRBD1. This CDR3 reads CASSRVGTGGTYNSPLHF. The CDR3, as DNA: TGTGCCAGCAGCCGTGTTGGGACAGGGGGAACCTATAATTCACCCCTCCACTTT. Together with reference TRBV7-8 and TRBJ1-6, the CDR3 gives the full variable domain: GAGVSQSPRYKVAKRGQDVALRCDPISGHVSLFWYQQALGQGPEFLTYFQNEAQLDKSGLPSDRFFAERPEGSVSTLKIQRTQQEDSAVYLCASSRVGTGGTYNSPLHFGNGTRLTVT.